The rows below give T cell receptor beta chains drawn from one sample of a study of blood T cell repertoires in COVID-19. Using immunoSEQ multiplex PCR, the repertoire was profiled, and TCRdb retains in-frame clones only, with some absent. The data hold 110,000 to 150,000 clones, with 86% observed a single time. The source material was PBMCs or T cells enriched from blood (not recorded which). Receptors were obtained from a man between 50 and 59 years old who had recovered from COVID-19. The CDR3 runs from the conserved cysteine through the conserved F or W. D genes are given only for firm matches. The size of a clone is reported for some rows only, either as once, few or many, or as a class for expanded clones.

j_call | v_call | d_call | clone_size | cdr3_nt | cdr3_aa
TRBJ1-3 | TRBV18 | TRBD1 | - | TGTGCCAGCTCACCGACAGGGTTTGGAAACACCATATATTTT | CASSPTGFGNTIYF
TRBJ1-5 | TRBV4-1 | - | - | TGCGCCAGCAGCCTCGGGACATCCGTGAATCAGCCCCAGCATTTT | CASSLGTSVNQPQHF
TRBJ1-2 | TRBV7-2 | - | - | TGTGCCAGCAGCTTAGAGGGACACCAGGGCTACACCTTC | CASSLEGHQGYTF
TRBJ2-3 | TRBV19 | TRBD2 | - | TGTGCCAGTAGTATCCCGGGACTAGCGGGAGGGTACTCTAGCACAGATACGCAGTATTTT | CASSIPGLAGGYSSTDTQYF
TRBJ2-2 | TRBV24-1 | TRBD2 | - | TGTGCCACCAGTGACACGGGTGGGACTAGCGGGGGAATGGTTGCCGGGGAGCTGTTTTTT | CATSDTGGTSGGMVAGELFF
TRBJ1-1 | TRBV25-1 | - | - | TGTGCCAGCAGTAGAGCAGGGATCACTGAAGCTTTCTTT | CASSRAGITEAFF
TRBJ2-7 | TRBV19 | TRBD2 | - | TGTGCCAGTAGACTTACTAGCGGTAGCTCCTACGAGCAGTACTTC | CASRLTSGSSYEQYF
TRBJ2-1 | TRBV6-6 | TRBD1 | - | TGTGCCAGCGCGGGACAGGGGAGGAATGAGCAGTTCTTC | CASAGQGRNEQFF
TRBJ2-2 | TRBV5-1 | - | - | TGCGCCAGCAGCTTGGACACAAACACCGGGGAGCTGTTTTTT | CASSLDTNTGELFF
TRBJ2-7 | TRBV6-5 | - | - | TGTGCCAGCAGTTCCGCGACAGGATCCTACGAGCAGTACTTC | CASSSATGSYEQYF
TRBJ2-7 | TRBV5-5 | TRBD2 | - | TGTGCCAGCAGCTTGGAGTGGCCGGGAGGTCTCGAGCAGTACTTC | CASSLEWPGGLEQYF
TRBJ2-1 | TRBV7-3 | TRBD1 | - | TGTGCCAGCAGCTTAGGACAGGGCAGGCAGTTCTTC | CASSLGQGRQFF
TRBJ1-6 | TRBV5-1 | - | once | TGCGCCAGCAGCGCCCAGGGTGGTAATTCACCCCTCCACTTT | CASSAQGGNSPLHF
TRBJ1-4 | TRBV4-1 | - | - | TGCGCCACCGGGAGGGACCAATGGGAAAAACTGTTTTTT | CATGRDQWEKLFF
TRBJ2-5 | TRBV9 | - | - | TGTGCCAGCAGCGGGGCGGGGACGCGCGGAGAGACCCAGTACTTC | CASSGAGTRGETQYF
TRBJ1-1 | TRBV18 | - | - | TGTGCCAGCTCATTTTCAGGGGACGACACTGAAGCTTTCTTT | CASSFSGDDTEAFF
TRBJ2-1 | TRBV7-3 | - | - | TGTGCCAGCAGCTCCTACAGGGATAAGGAGCAGTTCTTC | CASSSYRDKEQFF
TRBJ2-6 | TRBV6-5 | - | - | TGTGCCAGCAGGAACAGTGCATCTGGGGCCAACGTCCTGACTTTC | CASRNSASGANVLTF
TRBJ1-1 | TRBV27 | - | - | TGTGCCAGCAGTTTATATCGCCAGTCGGGCACTGAAGCTTTCTTT | CASSLYRQSGTEAFF
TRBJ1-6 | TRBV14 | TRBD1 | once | TGTGCCAGCAGCCGAAGCAGACAGGGCTATTCACCCCTCCACTTT | CASSRSRQGYSPLHF
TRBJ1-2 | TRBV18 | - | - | TGTGCCAGCTCACCCGCCGCGCAGGATGGCTACACCTTC | CASSPAAQDGYTF
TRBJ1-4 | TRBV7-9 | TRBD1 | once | TGTGCCAGCAGCCCCGCAAGGGGACAGCTTAATGAAAAACTGTTTTTT | CASSPARGQLNEKLFF
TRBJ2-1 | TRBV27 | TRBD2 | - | TGTGCCAGCAGTTCGCGACTAGCGGGAGATGGCTCCTACAATGAGCAGTTCTTC | CASSSRLAGDGSYNEQFF
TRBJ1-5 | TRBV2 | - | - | TGTGCCAGCAGTGAAACAGGAAGGGATCAGCCCCAGCATTTT | CASSETGRDQPQHF
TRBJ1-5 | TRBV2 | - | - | TGTGCCAGCAGTGCGGGATGGAGGAGCAATCAGCCCCAGCATTTT | CASSAGWRSNQPQHF
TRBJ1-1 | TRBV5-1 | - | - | TGCGCCAGCAGCTTGGGAGCGGGGGCCGAGGCTTTCTTT | CASSLGAGAEAFF
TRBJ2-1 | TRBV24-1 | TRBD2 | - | TGTGCCACCAGTGGGGGACTAGGGGTGCTGGATGAGCAGTTCTTC | CATSGGLGVLDEQFF
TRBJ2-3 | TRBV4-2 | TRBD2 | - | TGTGCCAGCAGCCAAGATCTGTTTTTGGCTAGCGGGGGCCTGACTACAGATACGCAGTATTTT | CASSQDLFLASGGLTTDTQYF
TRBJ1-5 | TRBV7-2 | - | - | TGTGCCAGCAGCTCGATGGGAGGGGGCAATCAGCCCCAGCATTTT | CASSSMGGGNQPQHF
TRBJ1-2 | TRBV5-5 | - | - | TGTGCCAGCAGCTTGGACACCAGAAACTATGGCTACACCTTC | CASSLDTRNYGYTF
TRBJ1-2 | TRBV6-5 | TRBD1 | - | TGTGCCAGCAGTGACTCGGGACAGGCTAACTATGGCTACACCTTC | CASSDSGQANYGYTF
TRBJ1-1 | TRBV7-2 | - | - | TGTGCCAGCAGCTTCCCTTACATGGGGCAAGCTTTCTTT | CASSFPYMGQAFF
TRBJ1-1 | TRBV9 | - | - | TGTGCCAGCAGCGTTGGACAACAGAACACTGAAGCTTTCTTT | CASSVGQQNTEAFF
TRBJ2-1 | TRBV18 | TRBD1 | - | TGTGCCAGCTCACCATCGTACAGGGGGCTAGGCAATGAGCAGTTCTTC | CASSPSYRGLGNEQFF
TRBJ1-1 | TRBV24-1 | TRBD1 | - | TGTGCCACCATGAGGGGGCAAAACACTGAAGCTTTCTTT | CATMRGQNTEAFF
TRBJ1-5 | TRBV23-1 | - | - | TGCGCCAGCAGTCAGATACAGGGTTGTCAGCCCCAGCATTTT | CASSQIQGCQPQHF
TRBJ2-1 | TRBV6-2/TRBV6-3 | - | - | TGTGCCAGCAGTTACGGGGTCCAAGGGGGTGAGCAGTTCTTC | CASSYGVQGGEQFF
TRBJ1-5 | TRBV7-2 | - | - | TGTGCCAGCAGCTTACAACGGAATCAGCCCCAGCATTTT | CASSLQRNQPQHF
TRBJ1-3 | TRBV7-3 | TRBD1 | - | TGTGCCAGCAGCTCCGGGACAGACGGCACCATATATTTT | CASSSGTDGTIYF
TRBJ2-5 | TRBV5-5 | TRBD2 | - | TGTGCCAGCAGCCGGACTAGCGGGGAGGAGACCCAGTACTTC | CASSRTSGEETQYF
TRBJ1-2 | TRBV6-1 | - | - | TGTGCCAGCAGTGATAGATTAACCCGAGCTAACTATGGCTACACCTTC | CASSDRLTRANYGYTF
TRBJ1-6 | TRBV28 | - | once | TGTGCCAGCAGTATCCGGGAGGCCTTCTATAATTCACCCCTCCACTTT | CASSIREAFYNSPLHF
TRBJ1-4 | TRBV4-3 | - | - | TGCGCCAGCAGCCAAGAGCCTAATTATGAAAAACTGTTTTTT | CASSQEPNYEKLFF
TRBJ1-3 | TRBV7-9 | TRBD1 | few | TGTGCCAGCAGCCGGACAGGGATCGGAAACACCATATATTTT | CASSRTGIGNTIYF
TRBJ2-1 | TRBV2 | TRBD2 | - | TGTGCCAGCAGTCGTAGCGGGGGGTCCTACAATGAGCAGTTCTTC | CASSRSGGSYNEQFF
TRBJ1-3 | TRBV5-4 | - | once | TGTGCCAGTGGGCAGGGATCTGGAAACACCATATATTTT | CASGQGSGNTIYF
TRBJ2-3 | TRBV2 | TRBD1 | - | TGTGCCAGCAGGGCAGACAGGGATTCGTCAGATACGCAGTATTTT | CASRADRDSSDTQYF
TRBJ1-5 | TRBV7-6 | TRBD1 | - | TGTGCCAGCAGCTCCACTGTGGGACAGTGGAGCAATCAGCCCCAGCATTTT | CASSSTVGQWSNQPQHF
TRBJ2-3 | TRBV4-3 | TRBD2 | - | TGCGCCAGCAGCCGAGCCGGAGCGGGGCCGCCGGACGATACGCAGTATTTT | CASSRAGAGPPDDTQYF